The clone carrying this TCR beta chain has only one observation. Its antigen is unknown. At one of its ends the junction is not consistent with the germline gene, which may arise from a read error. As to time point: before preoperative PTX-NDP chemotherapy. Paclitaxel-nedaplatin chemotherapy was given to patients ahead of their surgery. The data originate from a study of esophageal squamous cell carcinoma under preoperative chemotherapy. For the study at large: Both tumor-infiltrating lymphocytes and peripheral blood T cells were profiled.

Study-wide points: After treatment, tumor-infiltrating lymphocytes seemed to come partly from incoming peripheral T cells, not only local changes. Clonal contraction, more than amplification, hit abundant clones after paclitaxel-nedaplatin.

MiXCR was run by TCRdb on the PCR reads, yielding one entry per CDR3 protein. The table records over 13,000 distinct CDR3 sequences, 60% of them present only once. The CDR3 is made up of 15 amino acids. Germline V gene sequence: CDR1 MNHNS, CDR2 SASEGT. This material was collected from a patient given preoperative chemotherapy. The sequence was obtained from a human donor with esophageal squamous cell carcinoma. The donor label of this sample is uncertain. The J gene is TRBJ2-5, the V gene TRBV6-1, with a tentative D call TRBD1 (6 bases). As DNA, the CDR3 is TGTGCCAGCACCCCAAAGGACAGAAACCAAGAGATCCTGTATTTC. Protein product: CASTPKDRNQEILYF.